What follows are 7 T cell receptor beta chains derived from one specimen sequenced in a study of blood T cell repertoires in COVID-19. TCRdb's copy holds only in-frame clones and misses some; the assay was immunoSEQ multiplex PCR. The sample consists of roughly 66,000 clones, more than 90% of them appearing once. Material: peripheral blood. These receptors were taken from a human donor with active COVID-19. The donor label of this sample is uncertain.

The rearrangement links TRBV27 to TRBJ2-3; 8 positions agree with TRBD1. Germline CDR1 reads MNHEY; CDR2 reads SMNVEV (reference sequence). This CDR3 comprises 17 residues. After removal of 6 bases from V and 2 bases from J, the junction contained 13 bases not matched to a gene. CDR3 sequence reads: CASRGSGRGLYTDTQYF. In nucleotides, the CDR3 is TGTGCCAGCAGGGGTTCTGGCAGGGGGCTATACACAGATACGCAGTATTTT.

The genes are TRBV4-3 and TRBJ2-3; possibly TRBD1 for D (6 bases). The CDR3 totals 15 residues. Germline-derived CDR1 and CDR2 are LGHNA and YSLEER. Trimming stripped 1 base from V and 4 bases from J, with 12 bases between. The CDR3 coding sequence is TGCGCCAGCAGCCAAGTAGGGGGAGTGGCAGATACGCAGTATTTT. Amino acid sequence: CASSQVGGVADTQYF.

The genes are TRBV28 and TRBJ2-2, with 7 bases identical to TRBD2. V was pared by 1 base and J by 7 bases, with 12 bases of the junction left unmatched. The V gene's germline CDR1 is MDHEN and CDR2 SYDVKM. The length of the CDR3 is 17 residues. Written as DNA, the CDR3 is TGTGCCAGCAGTTTATACCTGGGGGGGAGTTTCAGCGGGGAGCTGTTTTTT. Amino acids: CASSLYLGGSFSGELFF. Combining the CDR3 with reference TRBV28 and TRBJ2-2 gives the whole variable domain DVKVTQSSRYLVKRTGEKVFLECVQDMDHENMFWYRQDPGLGLRLIYFSYDVKMKEKGDIPEGYSVSREKKERFSLILESASTNQTSMYLCASSLYLGGSFSGELFFGEGSRLTVL.

V is TRBV6-5 and J is TRBJ2-7, with TRBD1 identical over 8 bases. Germline V gene sequence: CDR1 MNHEY, CDR2 SVGAGI. Germline trimming cut 9 bases from V and 7 bases from J; bases unmatched to any gene: 17. This CDR3 contains 15 residues. The CDR3 DNA reads TGTGCCAGTCAATCACAGGGGGGTTTTTCAGGGGAGCAGTACTTC. Translated: CASQSQGGFSGEQYF.

This clone came up a few times. The J gene is TRBJ2-2, the V gene TRBV7-8; D is possibly TRBD1 (6 bases). The length of the CDR3 is 14 residues. CDR1 SGHVS and CDR2 FQNEAQ come from the germline V gene. Trimming cost V 3 bases and J 6 bases, with 11 bases left between them. The CDR3 DNA sequence: TGTGCCAGCAGCTTGCAGGGGATCCCCGGGGAGCTGTTTTTT. This translates into CASSLQGIPGELFF.

The chain carries TRBV5-1 and TRBJ2-5, with 11 positions matching TRBD1. V trimming: 3 bases; J trimming: 5 bases; junction bases outside the gene matches: 6. The germline V gene encodes CDR1 SGHRS and CDR2 YFSETQ. This CDR3 is 15 amino acids long. The CDR3 DNA sequence: TGCGCCAGCAGCTCCGGGACAGGGGGGCGGGAGACCCAGTACTTC. It is translated as CASSSGTGGRETQYF.

This sequence joins TRBV7-9 and TRBJ1-6, with TRBD1 identical over 10 bases. Germline values: CDR1 SEHNR, CDR2 FQNEAQ (reference sequence). The CDR3 runs 15 residues. Trimming at V came to 6 bases and at J to 7 bases, leaving 6 bases not matched to a gene. The CDR3 DNA is TGTGCCAGCAGTCCTCTGGGACAGGGGAATTCACCCCTCCACTTT. Its protein product is CASSPLGQGNSPLHF.